This TCR beta chain was sequenced in a study of CD8 T cells in ankylosing spondylitis. Study-wide findings and caveats: Clones tied to disease were said to be significantly enriched in matched ankylosing spondylitis synovial fluid. Clones linked with disease were CD8+ and fairly uncommon in the peripheral blood.

The germline V gene has CDR1 LGHNA and CDR2 YSLEER. The CDR3 covers 15 residues. Trimming stripped 2 bases from V and 3 bases from J, with 12 bases between. In this sample, this clonotype turned up a few times. What it binds is not known. One entry per CDR3 protein, called by TCRdb with MiXCR from the 5' RACE reads. The sample records roughly 91,000 distinct CDR3 sequences, roughly 8% being singletons. This receptor was taken from a male donor with ankylosing spondylitis or in good health (not recorded which). J is TRBJ2-3 and V is TRBV4-3, with D possibly TRBD2 on 5 matching bases. Input material: blood, either unsorted or a sorted T cell fraction (not recorded which). The CDR3 DNA is TGCGCCAGCAGCCAAAGGACTCCCGCAACAGATACGCAGTATTTT. It encodes CASSQRTPATDTQYF.